This T cell receptor (beta chain) was found in a study of cytomegalovirus exposure and HLA in healthy donors. CDR3 length equals 16 residues. Germline trimming cut 0 bases from V and 2 bases from J; bases unmatched to any gene: 5. The germline V gene encodes CDR1 SGHRS and CDR2 YFSETQ. In regard to this clone: The antigen is not known.

Study-wide findings and caveats: It was reported that the classifier diagnosed cytomegalovirus status with high specificity and sensitivity in both the original and validation cohorts.

The data were produced by immunoSEQ multiplex PCR, yet TCRdb's version contains in-frame clones alone and is incomplete. The sample contains approximately 160,000 clones, under 90% of which appear only once. J is TRBJ2-1 and V is TRBV5-1, with 7 bases matching TRBD2. The sample comprised PBMCs. This clonotype originated in a woman between 18 and 29 years old in good health and CMV-seropositive. The CDR3 protein is CASSLVAGNTYNEQFF. CDR3 coding DNA: TGCGCCAGCAGCTTGGTAGCGGGTAACACCTACAATGAGCAGTTCTTC.